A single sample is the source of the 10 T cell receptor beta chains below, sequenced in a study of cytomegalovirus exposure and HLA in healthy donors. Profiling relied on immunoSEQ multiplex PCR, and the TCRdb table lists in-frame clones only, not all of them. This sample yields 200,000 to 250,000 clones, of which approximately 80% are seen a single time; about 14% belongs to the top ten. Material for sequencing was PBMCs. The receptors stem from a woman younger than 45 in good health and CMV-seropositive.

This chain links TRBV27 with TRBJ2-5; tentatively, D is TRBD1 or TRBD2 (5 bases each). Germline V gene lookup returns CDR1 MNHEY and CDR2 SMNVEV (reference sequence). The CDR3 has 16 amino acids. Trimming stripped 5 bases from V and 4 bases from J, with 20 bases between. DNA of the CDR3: TGTGCCAGCAGTCCCACGGGACGCTCGAGTGGAGAGACCCAGTACTTC. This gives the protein CASSPTGRSSGETQYF.

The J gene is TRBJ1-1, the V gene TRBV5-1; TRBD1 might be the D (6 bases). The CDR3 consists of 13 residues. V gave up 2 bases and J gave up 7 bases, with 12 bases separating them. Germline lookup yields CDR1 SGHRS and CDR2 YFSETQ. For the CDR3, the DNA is TGCGCCAGCAGCTTAGGGACATTGGGTGAAGCTTTCTTT. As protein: CASSLGTLGEAFF.

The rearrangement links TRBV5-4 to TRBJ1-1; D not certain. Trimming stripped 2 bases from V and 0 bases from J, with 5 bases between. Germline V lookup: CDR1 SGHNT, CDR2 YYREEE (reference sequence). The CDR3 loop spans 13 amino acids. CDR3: CASSFGMNTEAFF. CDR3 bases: TGTGCCAGCAGCTTCGGTATGAACACTGAAGCTTTCTTT.

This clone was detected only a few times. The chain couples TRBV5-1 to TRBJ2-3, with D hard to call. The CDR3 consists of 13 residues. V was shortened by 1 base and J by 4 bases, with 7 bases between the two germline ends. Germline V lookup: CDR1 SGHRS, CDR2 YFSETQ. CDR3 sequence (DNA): TGCGCCAGCAGCTTGATATTGGCAGATACGCAGTATTTT. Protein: CASSLILADTQYF.

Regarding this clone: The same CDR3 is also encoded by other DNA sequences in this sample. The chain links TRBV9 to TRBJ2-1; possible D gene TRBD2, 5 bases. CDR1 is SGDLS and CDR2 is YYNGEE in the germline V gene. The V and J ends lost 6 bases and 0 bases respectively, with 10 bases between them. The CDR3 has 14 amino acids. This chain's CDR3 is CASTPGSSYNEQFF. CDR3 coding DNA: TGTGCCAGCACCCCGGGGAGCTCCTACAATGAGCAGTTCTTC.

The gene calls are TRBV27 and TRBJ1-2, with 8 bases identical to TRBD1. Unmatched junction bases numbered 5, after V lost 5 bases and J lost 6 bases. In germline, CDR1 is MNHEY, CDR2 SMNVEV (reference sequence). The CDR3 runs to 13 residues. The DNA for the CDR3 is TGTGCCAGCAGTCGCCGGACAGGGAATGGCTACACCTTC. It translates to CASSRRTGNGYTF.

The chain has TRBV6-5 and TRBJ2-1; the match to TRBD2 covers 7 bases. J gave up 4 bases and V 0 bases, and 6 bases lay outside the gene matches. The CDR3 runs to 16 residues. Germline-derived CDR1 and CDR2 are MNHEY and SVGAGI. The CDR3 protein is CASSYSAGVSYNEQFF. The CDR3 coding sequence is TGTGCCAGCAGTTACTCGGCGGGAGTTAGTTACAATGAGCAGTTCTTC.

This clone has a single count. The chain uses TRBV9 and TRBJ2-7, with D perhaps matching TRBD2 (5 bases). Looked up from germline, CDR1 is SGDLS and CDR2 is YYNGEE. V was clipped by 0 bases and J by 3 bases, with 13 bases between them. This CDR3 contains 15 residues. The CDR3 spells CASSVGPTGNYEQYF. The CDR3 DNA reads TGTGCCAGCAGCGTAGGGCCTACGGGGAACTACGAGCAGTACTTC.

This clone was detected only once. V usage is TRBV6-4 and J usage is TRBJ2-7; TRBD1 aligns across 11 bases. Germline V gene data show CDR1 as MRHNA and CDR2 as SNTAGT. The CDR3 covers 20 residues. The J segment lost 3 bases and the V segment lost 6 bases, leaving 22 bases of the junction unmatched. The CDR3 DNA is TGTGCCAGCAGAACTGGACAGGGGGCATCAGCGGGAGCCGACCACTACGAGCAGTACTTC. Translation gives CASRTGQGASAGADHYEQYF.

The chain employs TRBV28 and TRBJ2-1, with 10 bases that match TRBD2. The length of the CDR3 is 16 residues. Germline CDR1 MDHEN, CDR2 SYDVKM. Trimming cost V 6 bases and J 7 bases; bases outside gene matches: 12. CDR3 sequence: CASRPSGGAGGNEQFF. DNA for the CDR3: TGTGCCAGCAGGCCAAGCGGGGGAGCGGGAGGGAATGAGCAGTTCTTC.